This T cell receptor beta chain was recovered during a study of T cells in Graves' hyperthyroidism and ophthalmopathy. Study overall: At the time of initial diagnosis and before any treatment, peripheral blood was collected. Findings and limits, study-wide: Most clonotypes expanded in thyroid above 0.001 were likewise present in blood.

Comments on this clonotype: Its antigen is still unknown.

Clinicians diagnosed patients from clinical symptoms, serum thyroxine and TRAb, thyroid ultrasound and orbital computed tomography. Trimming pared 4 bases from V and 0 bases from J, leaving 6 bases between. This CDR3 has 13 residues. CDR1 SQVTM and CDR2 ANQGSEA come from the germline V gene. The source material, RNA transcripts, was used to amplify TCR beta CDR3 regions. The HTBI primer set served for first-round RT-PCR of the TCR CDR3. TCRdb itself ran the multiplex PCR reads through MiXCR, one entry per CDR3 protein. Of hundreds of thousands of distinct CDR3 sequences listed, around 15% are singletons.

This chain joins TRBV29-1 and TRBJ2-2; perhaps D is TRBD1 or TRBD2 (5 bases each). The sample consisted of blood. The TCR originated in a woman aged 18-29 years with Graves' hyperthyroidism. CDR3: CSVGGTNTGELFF. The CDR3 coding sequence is TGCAGCGTTGGGGGGACGAACACCGGGGAGCTGTTTTTT.